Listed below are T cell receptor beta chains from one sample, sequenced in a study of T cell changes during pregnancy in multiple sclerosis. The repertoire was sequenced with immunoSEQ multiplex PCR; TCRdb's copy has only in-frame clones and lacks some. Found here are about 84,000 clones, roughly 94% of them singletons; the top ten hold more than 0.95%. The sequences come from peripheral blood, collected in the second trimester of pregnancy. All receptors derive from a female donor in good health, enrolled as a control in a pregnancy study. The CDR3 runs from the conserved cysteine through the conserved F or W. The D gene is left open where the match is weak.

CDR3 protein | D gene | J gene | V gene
CASSSWWGGRERTDTQYF | TRBD2 | TRBJ2-3 | TRBV5-6
CATSREANTGELFF | TRBD2 | TRBJ2-2 | TRBV2
CASSLIKLAGANEQFF | TRBD2 | TRBJ2-1 | TRBV27
CASSGGVSSGNTIYF | . | TRBJ1-3 | TRBV5-4
CASSHGTSGNNEQFF | TRBD2 | TRBJ2-1 | TRBV4-2
CASSLSQVTNEQFF | . | TRBJ2-1 | TRBV7-7
CASSYGRENTEAFF | . | TRBJ1-1 | TRBV6-6
CASSFRGIGSPLHF | . | TRBJ1-6 | TRBV27
CASSIVLALGNEQFF | . | TRBJ2-1 | TRBV19
CASSLSPGTGELEQYF | TRBD1 | TRBJ2-7 | TRBV27
CASRSSGSNSGELFF | TRBD2 | TRBJ2-2 | TRBV5-1
CASRFTDSQETQYF | . | TRBJ2-5 | TRBV2
CASTRGTNDEQFF | . | TRBJ2-1 | TRBV6-5
CASSPQGDEQYF | . | TRBJ2-7 | TRBV5-1
CASSAKSSGAGTEAFF | . | TRBJ1-1 | TRBV6-1
CASTPGGGRNTEAFF | . | TRBJ1-1 | TRBV2
CASSLGGHTYEQYF | . | TRBJ2-7 | TRBV7-9
CATSREGYGGQPQHF | . | TRBJ1-5 | TRBV15
CASGWTGGHQDGYGYTF | TRBD1 | TRBJ1-2 | TRBV12-5
CASSPARQIMNTEAFF | . | TRBJ1-1 | TRBV18
CASSLEAGVTEAFF | . | TRBJ1-1 | TRBV5-1
CASSLSTGFLGITGELFF | . | TRBJ2-2 | TRBV28
CASIYEVSLGPDTQYF | . | TRBJ2-3 | TRBV2
CASSIDTRREGRDEQFF | TRBD2 | TRBJ2-1 | TRBV19
CTSSQGGLAGLRYNEQFF | . | TRBJ2-1 | TRBV1
CASSGDLAGNEQFF | TRBD2 | TRBJ2-1 | TRBV6-4
CASSLQGEETQYF | TRBD1 | TRBJ2-5 | TRBV5-1
CASSSGDYEQYF | . | TRBJ2-7 | TRBV7-6
CASSDSGIFLRNEQFF | TRBD2 | TRBJ2-1 | TRBV28
CASSSPPGASTGELFF | . | TRBJ2-2 | TRBV19
CAISESGGLGGEQYF | . | TRBJ2-7 | TRBV10-3
CASSDSTGAGETQYF | TRBD1 | TRBJ2-5 | TRBV25-1
CASSPRTSGKNYEQYF | TRBD2 | TRBJ2-7 | TRBV27
CASQTGTGNYGYTF | TRBD1 | TRBJ1-2 | TRBV6-5
CASSYRGSHEQYF | . | TRBJ2-7 | TRBV27
CASSLGLAGGRPNTGELFF | TRBD2 | TRBJ2-2 | TRBV28
CAWSVRGGGGDEQFF | . | TRBJ2-1 | TRBV30
CASSAYRGHYEQYF | TRBD1 | TRBJ2-7 | TRBV6-5